Each of the 13 T cell receptor beta chains below was sequenced from the same sample in a study of cytomegalovirus exposure and HLA in healthy donors. 13 Jbeta primers and 60 Vbeta primers were used for the PCR. Using immunoSEQ multiplex PCR, the repertoire was profiled, and TCRdb retains in-frame clones only, with some absent. The sample has 150,000 to 200,000 clones, 80% to 90% seen once. The source material was PBMCs. Source of these receptors: a man aged 18-30 years in good health and CMV-seropositive.

CDR3 nucleotides: TGCAGTGCTGGCCTCAATGAGCAGTTCTTC. Encoded protein: CSAGLNEQFF. The rearrangement links TRBV20-1 to TRBJ2-1; D is uncertain. The germline gives CDR1 DFQATT, CDR2 SNEGSKA (reference sequence). V was clipped by 5 bases and J by 6 bases, with 5 bases between them. CDR3 length equals 10 residues.

V and J are TRBV13 and TRBJ2-2, with 7 bases fitting TRBD1. The germline CDR1 and CDR2 sequences are PRHDT and FYEKMQ (reference sequence). Unmatched junction bases numbered 8, after V lost 4 bases and J lost 0 bases. This CDR3 is built from 17 residues. The DNA for the CDR3 is TGTGCCAGCAGCTCCGCCACCGGGACAGCGAACACCGGGGAGCTGTTTTTT. It encodes CASSSATGTANTGELFF. Full variable domain (remainder filled in from reference TRBV13 and TRBJ2-2): AAGVIQSPRHLIKEKRETATLKCYPIPRHDTVYWYQQGPGQDPQFLISFYEKMQSDKGSIPDRFSAQQFSDYHSELNMSSLELGDSALYFCASSSATGTANTGELFFGEGSRLTVL.

CDR3 protein: CASGLWQGLVTF. The CDR3 nucleotides read TGTGCCAGCGGGCTTTGGCAGGGTCTAGTCACCTTC. The chain joins TRBV6-1 to TRBJ1-2; D possibly corresponds to TRBD1 (5 bases). V was pared by 8 bases and J by 13 bases, with 20 bases between. The CDR3 has 12 amino acids. Germline loops: CDR1 MNHNS, CDR2 SASEGT.

The chain joins TRBV19 to TRBJ1-1; D is possibly TRBD1 (5 bases). V was clipped by 4 bases and J by 3 bases, with 21 bases between them. The CDR3 extends over 17 amino acids. In germline, CDR1 is LNHDA, CDR2 SQIVND (reference sequence). The CDR3: CASSTQRGGSGDTEAFF. Here the CDR3 DNA reads TGTGCCAGTAGTACCCAAAGGGGTGGTAGTGGAGACACTGAAGCTTTCTTT.

The V gene is TRBV9, the J gene TRBJ2-5, with 7 bases aligning to TRBD1. J gave up 3 bases and V 4 bases, and 15 bases lay outside the gene matches. CDR3 length: 17 amino acids. Looked up from germline, CDR1 is SGDLS and CDR2 is YYNGEE. CDR3 amino acids: CASSPRILDRDEETQYF. The DNA for the CDR3 is TGTGCCAGCAGCCCACGGATCCTAGACAGGGACGAAGAGACCCAGTACTTC.

On this clone itself: The sample has other DNA sequences that encode this CDR3 too. The rearrangement links TRBV6-5 to TRBJ2-7; TRBD1 matches at 9 bases. Trimming took 8 bases from V and 3 from J; bases not matched to a gene: 5. The CDR3 is 13 residues long. The germline gives CDR1 MNHEY, CDR2 SVGAGI. This CDR3 reads CASRGTGLYEQYF. The CDR3 nucleotides are TGTGCCAGCCGGGGGACAGGGCTCTACGAGCAGTACTTC.

This chain connects TRBV7-2 to TRBJ2-1; D is perhaps TRBD1 (5 bases). The length of the CDR3 is 15 residues. CDR1 is SGHTA, CDR2 FQGNSA, per germline. Trimming pared 5 bases from V and 1 base from J, leaving 12 bases between. The CDR3 here is CASSPKAGSYNEQFF. CDR3 nucleotides: TGTGCCAGCAGCCCTAAGGCAGGGTCCTACAATGAGCAGTTCTTC.

The chain recombines TRBV6-5 with TRBJ2-7; possibly TRBD2 for D (6 bases). Trimming pared 0 bases from V and 4 bases from J, leaving 13 bases between. CDR3 size: 15 residues. Germline lookup yields CDR1 MNHEY and CDR2 SVGAGI. CDR3 in DNA: TGTGCCAGCAGTTACTCGATGGACTACGGGTACGAGCAGTACTTC. Its translation: CASSYSMDYGYEQYF.

The chain has TRBV5-1 and TRBJ1-6; tentative D call: TRBD1 (6 bases). Trimming shortened V by 3 bases and J by 5 bases, and 15 bases separated the two germline ends. This CDR3 region has 16 residues. CDR1 is SGHRS and CDR2 is YFSETQ in the germline V gene. In nucleotides, the CDR3 is TGCGCCAGCAGCTCCGCACAGGGATCGGATAATTCACCCCTCCACTTT. It specifies CASSSAQGSDNSPLHF. The entire variable domain, with the rest obtained from reference TRBV5-1 and TRBJ1-6, is as follows: KAGVTQTPRYLIKTRGQQVTLSCSPISGHRSVSWYQQTPGQGLQFLFEYFSETQRNKGNFPGRFSGRQFSNSRSEMNVSTLELGDSALYLCASSSAQGSDNSPLHFGNGTRLTVT.

The chain joins TRBV7-6 to TRBJ2-2; D ambiguous. CDR1 and CDR2 from the germline V gene are SGHVS and FNYEAQ. Trimming shortened V by 8 bases and J by 3 bases, and 13 bases separated the two germline ends. CDR3 length: 14 amino acids. The CDR3 DNA reads as TGTGCCAGCTTGCCCGGCGGAGACACCGGGGAGCTGTTTTTT. As protein: CASLPGGDTGELFF.

V and J are TRBV27 and TRBJ2-7; 11 bases align to TRBD2. Germline V gives CDR1 MNHEY, CDR2 SMNVEV (reference sequence). The length of the CDR3 is 14 residues. V lost 6 bases, J lost 2 bases, and 3 bases stayed unmatched. CDR3 loop: CASSLTSGAYEQYF. The CDR3 coding sequence is TGTGCCAGCAGCTTGACTAGCGGGGCCTACGAGCAGTACTTC.

This clone was counted a single time. The chain links TRBV5-4 to TRBJ1-2, with 7 positions matching TRBD1. The V gene end was trimmed by 4 bases and the J gene end by 7 bases; junction bases not matched to a gene: 7. The CDR3 length is 13 residues. CDR1 SGHNT and CDR2 YYREEE come from the germline V gene (reference sequence). The CDR3 sequence is CASSNGQAGGYTF. CDR3 DNA: TGTGCCAGCAGCAACGGACAGGCCGGTGGCTACACCTTC.

The chain carries TRBV7-2 and TRBJ1-1, with D tentatively TRBD1 (6 bases). Germline V gives CDR1 SGHTA, CDR2 FQGNSA. This CDR3 has 16 residues. Trimming stripped 7 bases from V and 0 bases from J, with 18 bases between. The CDR3 here is CASTLLGGALNTEAFF. CDR3 DNA: TGTGCCAGCACCCTATTAGGGGGGGCCTTGAACACTGAAGCTTTCTTT.